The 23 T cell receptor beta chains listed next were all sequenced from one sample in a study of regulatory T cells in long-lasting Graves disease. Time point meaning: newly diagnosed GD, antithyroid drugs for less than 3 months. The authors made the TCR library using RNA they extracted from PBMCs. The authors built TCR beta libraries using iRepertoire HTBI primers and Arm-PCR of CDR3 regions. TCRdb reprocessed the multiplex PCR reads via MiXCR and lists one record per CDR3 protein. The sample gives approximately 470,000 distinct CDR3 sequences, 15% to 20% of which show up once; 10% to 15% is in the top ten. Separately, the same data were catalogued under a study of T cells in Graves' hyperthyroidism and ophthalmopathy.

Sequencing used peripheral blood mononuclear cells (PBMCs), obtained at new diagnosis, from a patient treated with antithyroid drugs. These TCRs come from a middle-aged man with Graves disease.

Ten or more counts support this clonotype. The CDR3 nucleotides are TGTGCCACCGGGAAGGGGTTGAACACTGAAGCTTTCTTT. Encoded protein: CATGKGLNTEAFF. The V call is TRBV6-2 or TRBV6-3, the J call TRBJ1-1; D possibly corresponds to TRBD1 (5 bases). There are 13 residues in the CDR3. Germline values: CDR1 MNHEY, CDR2 SVGEGT. V was clipped by 10 bases and J by 0 bases, with 12 bases between them.

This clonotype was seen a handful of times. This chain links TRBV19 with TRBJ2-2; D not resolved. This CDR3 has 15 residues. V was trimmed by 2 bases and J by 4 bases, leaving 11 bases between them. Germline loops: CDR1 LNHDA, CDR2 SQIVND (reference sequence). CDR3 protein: CASSISRHRTGELFF. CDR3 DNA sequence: TGTGCCAGTAGTATATCCAGGCATCGCACCGGGGAGCTGTTTTTT.

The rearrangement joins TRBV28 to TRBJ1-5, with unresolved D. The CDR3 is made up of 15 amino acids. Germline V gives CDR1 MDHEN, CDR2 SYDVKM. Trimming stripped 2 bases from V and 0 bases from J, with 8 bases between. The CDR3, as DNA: TGTGCCAGCAGTTTAACGTCTTTTAGCAATCAGCCCCAGCATTTT. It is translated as CASSLTSFSNQPQHF.

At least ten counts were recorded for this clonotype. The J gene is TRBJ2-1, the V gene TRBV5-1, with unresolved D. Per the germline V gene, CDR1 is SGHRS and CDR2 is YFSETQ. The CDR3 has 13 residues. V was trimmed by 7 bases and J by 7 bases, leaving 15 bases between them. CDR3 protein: CASGDLFLNEQFF. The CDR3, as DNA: TGCGCCAGCGGTGACCTGTTTCTGAATGAGCAGTTCTTC.

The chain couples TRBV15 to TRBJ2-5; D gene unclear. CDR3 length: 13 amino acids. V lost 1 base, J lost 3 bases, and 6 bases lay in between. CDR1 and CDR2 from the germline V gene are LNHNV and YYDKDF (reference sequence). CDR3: CATSRAVEETQYF. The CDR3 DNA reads TGTGCCACCAGCAGAGCTGTCGAAGAGACCCAGTACTTC.

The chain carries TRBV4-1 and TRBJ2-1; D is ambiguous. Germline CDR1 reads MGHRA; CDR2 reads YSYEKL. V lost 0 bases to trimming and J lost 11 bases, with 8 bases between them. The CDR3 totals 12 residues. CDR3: CASSQDRRKQFF. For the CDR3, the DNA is TGCGCCAGCAGCCAAGACCGACGTAAGCAGTTCTTC.

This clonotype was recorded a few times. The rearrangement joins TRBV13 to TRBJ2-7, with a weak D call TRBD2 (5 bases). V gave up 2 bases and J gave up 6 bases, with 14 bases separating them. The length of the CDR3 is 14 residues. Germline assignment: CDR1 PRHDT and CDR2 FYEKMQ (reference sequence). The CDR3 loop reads CASSLSPGSGEQYF. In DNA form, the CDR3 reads TGTGCCAGCAGCTTATCGCCGGGGTCGGGCGAGCAGTACTTC.

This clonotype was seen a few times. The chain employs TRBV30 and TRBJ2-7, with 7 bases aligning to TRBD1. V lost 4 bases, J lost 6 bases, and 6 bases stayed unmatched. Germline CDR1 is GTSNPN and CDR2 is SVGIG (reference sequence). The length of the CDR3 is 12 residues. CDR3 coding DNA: TGTGCCTGGAAACCGGGACAGTCCGAGCAGTACTTC. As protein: CAWKPGQSEQYF.

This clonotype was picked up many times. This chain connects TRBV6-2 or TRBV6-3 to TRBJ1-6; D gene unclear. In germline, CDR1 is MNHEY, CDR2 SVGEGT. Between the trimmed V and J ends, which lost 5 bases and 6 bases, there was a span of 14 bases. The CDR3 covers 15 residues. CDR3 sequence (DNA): TGTGCCAGCAGTCTGGACGTGGGAGGTAATTCACCCCTCCACTTT. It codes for CASSLDVGGNSPLHF.

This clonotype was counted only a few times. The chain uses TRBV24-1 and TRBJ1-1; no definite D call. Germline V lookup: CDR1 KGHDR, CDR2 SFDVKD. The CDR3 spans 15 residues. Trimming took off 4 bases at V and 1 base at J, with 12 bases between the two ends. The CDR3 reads CATSDRRAANTEAFF. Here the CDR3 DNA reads TGTGCCACCAGTGACCGACGGGCCGCGAACACTGAAGCTTTCTTT.

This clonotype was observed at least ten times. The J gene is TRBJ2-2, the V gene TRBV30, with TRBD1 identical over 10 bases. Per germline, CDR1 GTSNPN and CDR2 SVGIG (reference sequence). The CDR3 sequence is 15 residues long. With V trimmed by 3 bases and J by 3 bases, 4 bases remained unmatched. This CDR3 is CAWSPGTGDTGELFF. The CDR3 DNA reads TGTGCCTGGAGCCCCGGGACAGGGGACACCGGGGAGCTGTTTTTT.

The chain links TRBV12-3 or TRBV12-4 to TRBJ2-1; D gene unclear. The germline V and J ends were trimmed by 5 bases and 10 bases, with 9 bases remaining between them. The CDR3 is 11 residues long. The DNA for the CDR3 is TGTGCCAGCAGTCCCGCGTTGGAGCAGTTCTTC. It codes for CASSPALEQFF.

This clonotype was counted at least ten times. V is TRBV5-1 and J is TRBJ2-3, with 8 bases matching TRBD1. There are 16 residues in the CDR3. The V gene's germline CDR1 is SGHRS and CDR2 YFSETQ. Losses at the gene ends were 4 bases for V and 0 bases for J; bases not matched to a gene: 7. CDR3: CASSGGQARSTDTQYF. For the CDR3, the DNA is TGCGCCAGCAGCGGGGGACAGGCCCGTAGCACAGATACGCAGTATTTT.

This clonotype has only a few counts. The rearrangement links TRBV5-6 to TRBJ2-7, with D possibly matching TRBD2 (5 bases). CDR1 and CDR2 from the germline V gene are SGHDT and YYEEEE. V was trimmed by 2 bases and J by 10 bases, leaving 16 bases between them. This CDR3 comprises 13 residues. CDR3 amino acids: CASSFTPGEGQYF. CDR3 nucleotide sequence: TGTGCCAGCAGCTTCACCCCCGGTGAGGGACAGTACTTC.

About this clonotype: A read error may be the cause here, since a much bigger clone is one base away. CDR3 amino acids: CSVGDRETQYF. In DNA form, the CDR3 reads TGCAGCGTTGGAGATAGGGAGACCCAGTACTTC. V gene TRBV29-1 combines with J gene TRBJ2-5; D gene ambiguous. With 4 bases removed from V and 5 bases from J, the gap between germline ends came to 8 bases. CDR3 length equals 11 residues. Germline V gene lookup returns CDR1 SQVTM and CDR2 ANQGSEA. The whole variable domain, remainder taken from reference TRBV29-1 and TRBJ2-5, is SAVISQKPSRDICQRGTSLTIQCQVDSQVTMMFWYRQQPGQSLTLIATANQGSEATYESGFVIDKFPISRPNLTFSTLTVSNMSPEDSSIYLCSVGDRETQYFGPGTRLLVL.

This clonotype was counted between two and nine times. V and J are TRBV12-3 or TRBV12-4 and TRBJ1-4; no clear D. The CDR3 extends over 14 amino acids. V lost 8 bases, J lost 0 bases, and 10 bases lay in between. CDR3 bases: TGTGCCAGCCGGCGGGCCGCAACTAATGAAAAACTGTTTTTT. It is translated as CASRRAATNEKLFF.

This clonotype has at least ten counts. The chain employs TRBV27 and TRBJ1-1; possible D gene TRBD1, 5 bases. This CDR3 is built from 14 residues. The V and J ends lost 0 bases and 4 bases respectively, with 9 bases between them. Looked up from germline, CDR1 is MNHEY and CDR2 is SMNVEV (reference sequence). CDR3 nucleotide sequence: TGTGCCAGCAGTTTATCCGTGAGGGGCACTGAAGCTTTCTTT. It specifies CASSLSVRGTEAFF.

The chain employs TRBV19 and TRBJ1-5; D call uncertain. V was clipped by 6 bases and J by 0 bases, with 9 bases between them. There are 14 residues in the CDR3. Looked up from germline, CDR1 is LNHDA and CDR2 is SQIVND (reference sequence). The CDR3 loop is CASSPTLSNQPQHF. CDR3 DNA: TGTGCCAGTAGCCCCACTCTTAGCAATCAGCCCCAGCATTTT.

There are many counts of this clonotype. The CDR3 reads CASSQDFRTEKLFF. For the CDR3, the DNA is TGCGCCAGCAGCCAAGATTTCCGGACAGAAAAACTGTTTTTT. The rearrangement links TRBV4-1 to TRBJ1-4; D perhaps matches TRBD1 (5 bases). Germline V gene data show CDR1 as MGHRA and CDR2 as YSYEKL. This CDR3 has 14 amino acids. Trimming removed 0 bases at V and 8 bases at J, with 10 bases between.

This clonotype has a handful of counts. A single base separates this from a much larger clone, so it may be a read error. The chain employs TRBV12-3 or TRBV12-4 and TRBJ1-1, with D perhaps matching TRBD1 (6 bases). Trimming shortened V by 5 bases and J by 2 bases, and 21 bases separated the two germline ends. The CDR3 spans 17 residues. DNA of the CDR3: TGTGCCAGCAGTCCGACCTCGGGGGCAGGGATTAACACTGAAGCTTTCTTT. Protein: CASSPTSGAGINTEAFF.

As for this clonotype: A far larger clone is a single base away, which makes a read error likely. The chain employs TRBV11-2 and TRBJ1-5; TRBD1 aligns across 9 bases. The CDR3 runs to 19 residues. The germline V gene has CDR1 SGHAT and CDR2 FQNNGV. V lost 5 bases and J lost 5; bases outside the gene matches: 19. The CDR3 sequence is CASSQYLPGQGLIYQPQHF. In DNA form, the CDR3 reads TGTGCCAGCAGCCAATACCTCCCGGGACAGGGATTGATTTATCAGCCCCAGCATTTT. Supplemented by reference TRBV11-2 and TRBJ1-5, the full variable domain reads EAGVAQSPRYKIIEKRQSVAFWCNPISGHATLYWYQQILGQGPKLLIQFQNNGVVDDSQLPKDRFSAERLKGVDSTLKIQPAKLEDSAVYLCASSQYLPGQGLIYQPQHFGDGTRLSIL.

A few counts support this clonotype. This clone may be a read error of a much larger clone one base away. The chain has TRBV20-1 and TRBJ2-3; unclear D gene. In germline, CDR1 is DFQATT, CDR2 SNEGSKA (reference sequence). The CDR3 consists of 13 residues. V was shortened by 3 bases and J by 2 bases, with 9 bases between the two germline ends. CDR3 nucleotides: TGCAGTGCTAGCCACCTTTCCACAGATACGCAGTATTTT. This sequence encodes CSASHLSTDTQYF.

The CDR3 sequence is CATAGLDEQYF. In nucleotides, the CDR3 is TGTGCCACCGCCGGGCTCGACGAGCAGTACTTC. The chain joins TRBV19 to TRBJ2-7, with D unclear. This CDR3 spans 11 amino acids. From germline, CDR1 is LNHDA and CDR2 SQIVND (reference sequence). The V end was cut by 10 bases, the J end by 5 bases, with 12 bases between. The whole variable domain, remainder taken from reference TRBV19 and TRBJ2-7, is DGGITQSPKYLFRKEGQNVTLSCEQNLNHDAMYWYRQDPGQGLRLIYYSQIVNDFQKGDIAEGYSVSREKKESFPLTVTSAQKNPTAFYLCATAGLDEQYFGPGTRLTVT.